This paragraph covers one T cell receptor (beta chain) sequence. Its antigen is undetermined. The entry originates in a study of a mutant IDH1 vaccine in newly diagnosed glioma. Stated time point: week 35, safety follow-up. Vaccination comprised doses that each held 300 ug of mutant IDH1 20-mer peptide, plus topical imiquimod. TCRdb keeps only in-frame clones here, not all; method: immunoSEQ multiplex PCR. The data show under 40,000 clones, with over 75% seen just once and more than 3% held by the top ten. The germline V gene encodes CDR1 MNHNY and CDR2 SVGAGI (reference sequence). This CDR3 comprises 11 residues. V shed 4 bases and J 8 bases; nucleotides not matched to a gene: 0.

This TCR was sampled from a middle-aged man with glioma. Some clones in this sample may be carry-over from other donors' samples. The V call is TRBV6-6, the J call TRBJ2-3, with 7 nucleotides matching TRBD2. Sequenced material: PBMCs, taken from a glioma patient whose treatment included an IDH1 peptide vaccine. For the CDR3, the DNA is TGTGCCAGCAGTTCGGGGGGTACGCAGTATTTT. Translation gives CASSSGGTQYF.